One sample yielded the 14 T cell receptor beta chains listed below, sequenced in a study of shared clonotypes between healthy human individuals. Naive CD8 cells were CD45RO-negative, positively selected for CCR7, excluding terminally differentiated effector memory CD45RA+ cells. Libraries were prepared by immunoSEQ multiplex PCR; TCRdb keeps only in-frame clonotypes and omits some of them. This table holds hundreds of thousands of clones, around 96% found once. Sequencing was done on a sample of naive CD8+ T cells sorted from blood. These TCRs come from a woman aged 25 to 45 in good health.

The genes are TRBV5-8 and TRBJ1-1; tentative D call: TRBD1 (5 bases). Germline V lookup: CDR1 SGHTS, CDR2 YDEGEE. This CDR3 region has 16 residues. Trimming took off 0 bases at V and 4 bases at J, with 16 bases between the two ends. The CDR3 is CASSLAHQGLGTEAFF. The CDR3 bases are TGTGCCAGCAGCTTGGCTCACCAGGGATTGGGCACTGAAGCTTTCTTT.

The CDR3, as DNA: TGTGCCAGCAGCTTAGCGCGGGTAGCCGGGAGCACAGATACGCAGTATTTT. Its protein product is CASSLARVAGSTDTQYF. V is TRBV7-8 and J is TRBJ2-3, with D perhaps TRBD2 (5 bases). Germline-derived CDR1 and CDR2 are SGHVS and FQNEAQ. Trimming removed 0 bases at V and 0 bases at J, with 13 bases between. CDR3 length equals 17 residues.

The chain couples TRBV4-1 to TRBJ2-1; the D call may be TRBD1 or TRBD2 (5 bases each). V was clipped by 1 base and J by 0 bases, with 16 bases between them. The CDR3 loop spans 18 amino acids. Germline assignment: CDR1 MGHRA and CDR2 YSYEKL. CDR3 sequence (DNA): TGCGCCAGCAGCCAAGCCACCACAGGACTTAGCTCCTACAATGAGCAGTTCTTC. The encoded protein is CASSQATTGLSSYNEQFF.

The chain joins TRBV6-6 to TRBJ2-7; D gene ambiguous. Trimming cost V 1 base and J 5 bases, with 9 bases left between them. The CDR3 consists of 13 residues. Germline V CDR1 and CDR2: MNHNY, SVGAGI (reference sequence). In nucleotides, the CDR3 is TGTGCCAGCAGTTACTTTTCCGCCGACGAGCAGTACTTC. Protein: CASSYFSADEQYF.

The chain combines TRBV6-5 with TRBJ1-2; 8 bases are shared with TRBD1. In germline, CDR1 is MNHEY, CDR2 SVGAGI. The ends lost 4 bases at V and 3 bases at J; junction bases unmatched: 7. This CDR3 region has 15 residues. The CDR3 DNA sequence: TGTGCCAGCAGTTTTGGACAGGGTGTCGACTATGGCTACACCTTC. Translated, it gives CASSFGQGVDYGYTF.

The J gene is TRBJ2-7, the V gene TRBV29-1, with D perhaps TRBD1 (5 bases). Deletions cut 5 bases from V and 2 bases from J, with 10 bases between. Germline CDR1 reads SQVTM; CDR2 reads ANQGSEA. The CDR3 is 12 amino acids. The chain's CDR3 is CSVRGGPYEQYF. The CDR3 region has the DNA TGCAGCGTTAGGGGCGGACCCTACGAGCAGTACTTC.

This clone was observed a handful of times. V is TRBV28 and J is TRBJ1-5; D remains ambiguous. From germline, CDR1 is MDHEN and CDR2 SYDVKM. With 6 bases removed from V and 0 bases from J, the gap between germline ends came to 12 bases. This CDR3 is built from 15 residues. The CDR3 sequence: CASRSGRYSNQPQHF. CDR3 nucleotide sequence: TGTGCCAGCAGGTCTGGCCGGTATAGCAATCAGCCCCAGCATTTT.

With regard to this clone: This CDR3 is also generated by other DNA sequences in the sample. The CDR3 sequence is CASSVGRSSGNTIYF. In DNA, the CDR3 is TGTGCCAGCAGCGTAGGCCGGAGCTCTGGAAACACCATATATTTT. This chain joins TRBV9 and TRBJ1-3; no clear D. V was cut by 0 bases and J by 0 bases, with 7 bases left in between. Germline V gene lookup returns CDR1 SGDLS and CDR2 YYNGEE. The CDR3 spans 15 residues. Using reference TRBV9 and TRBJ1-3 for the parts outside the CDR3, the full variable domain is DSGVTQTPKHLITATGQRVTLRCSPRSGDLSVYWYQQSLDQGLQFLIQYYNGEERAKGNILERFSAQQFPDLHSELNLSSLELGDSALYFCASSVGRSSGNTIYFGEGSWLTVV.

This clone occurred once. The chain uses TRBV5-1 and TRBJ2-2; D is perhaps TRBD1 (6 bases). V lost 4 bases and J 7 bases, leaving 17 bases between the germline ends. Looked up from germline, CDR1 is SGHRS and CDR2 is YFSETQ. The CDR3 covers 15 residues. The CDR3 sequence: CASSLTTGSVGELFF. CDR3 bases: TGCGCCAGCAGCCTTACGACAGGCAGTGTCGGGGAGCTGTTTTTT.

CDR3 sequence (DNA): TGTGCCAGCAGTCCTTCATCCGGCCCCCTCACCTACGAGCAGTACTTC. As protein: CASSPSSGPLTYEQYF. The genes are TRBV27 and TRBJ2-7; D is unclear. Germline V gives CDR1 MNHEY, CDR2 SMNVEV (reference sequence). This CDR3 is 16 amino acids long. Between the trimmed V and J ends, which lost 5 bases and 2 bases, there was a span of 19 bases.

J is TRBJ2-3 and V is TRBV11-2; D is undetermined. The V end was cut by 5 bases, the J end by 6 bases, with 18 bases between. Per the germline V gene, CDR1 is SGHAT and CDR2 is FQNNGV. The CDR3 has 15 amino acids. The CDR3 nucleotides are TGTGCCAGCAGCGTGACCCCGAGGCCGTTGGATACGCAGTATTTT. It specifies CASSVTPRPLDTQYF.

The chain joins TRBV27 to TRBJ1-1; no definite D call. The germline V gene encodes CDR1 MNHEY and CDR2 SMNVEV (reference sequence). Deletions cut 0 bases from V and 1 base from J, with 6 bases between. CDR3 length equals 14 residues. The CDR3, as DNA: TGTGCCAGCAGTTTATCTTTGACGAACACTGAAGCTTTCTTT. Its translation is CASSLSLTNTEAFF.

The V gene is TRBV5-4, the J gene TRBJ1-2; D perhaps matches TRBD1 (6 bases). The CDR3 runs 14 residues. CDR1 is SGHNT and CDR2 is YYREEE in the germline V gene (reference sequence). V was clipped by 0 bases and J by 6 bases, with 12 bases between them. Here the CDR3 DNA reads TGTGCCAGCAGCTTGGATCAGGGGCTGGATGGCTACACCTTC. Translated, it gives CASSLDQGLDGYTF.

This chain uses TRBV2 with TRBJ1-5; D gene unclear. This CDR3 comprises 13 residues. V was cut by 6 bases and J by 2 bases, with 8 bases left in between. In germline, CDR1 is SNHLY, CDR2 FYNNEI. Here the CDR3 DNA reads TGTGCCAGCAGGGAGGTAGGCAATCAGCCCCAGCATTTT. This gives the protein CASREVGNQPQHF.